Shown below are 6 T cell receptor beta chains from a single sample sequenced in a study of monozygotic twins with inflammatory bowel disease. TCRdb re-called the 5' RACE reads and shows each CDR3 protein once, DNA omitted. This sample contains approximately 400,000 distinct CDR3 sequences. Material: blood. The origin of the receptors is a human donor with ulcerative colitis or Crohn's disease, or a healthy co-twin of an affected twin (not recorded which).

J is TRBJ1-2 and V is TRBV5-1. The CDR3 contains 15 residues. Germline V gene lookup returns CDR1 SGHRS and CDR2 YFSETQ. CDR3 amino acids: CASSFTEGLKGGYTF.

The chain's CDR3 is CSAADRGRLEQYF. This chain links TRBV20-1 with TRBJ2-7; TCRdb's D call, TRBD1, is unchecked because there is no DNA. CDR1 and CDR2 (germline): DFQATT, SNEGSKA (reference sequence). The CDR3 loop spans 13 amino acids.

The chain recombines TRBV5-4 with TRBJ2-1; TCRdb's D gene call, TRBD2, goes unchecked for lack of DNA. The CDR3 is 17 residues long. Germline values: CDR1 SGHNT, CDR2 YYREEE (reference sequence). CDR3 amino acids: CASSGSRTSGRDGEQFF.

CDR3: CSARYSGGATDTQYF. The chain combines TRBV20-1 with TRBJ2-3; TCRdb picks TRBD2, but there is no DNA to check that call. The CDR3 is 15 residues long. The V gene's germline CDR1 is DFQATT and CDR2 SNEGSKA (reference sequence).

The chain joins TRBV19 to TRBJ1-1. Germline lookup yields CDR1 LNHDA and CDR2 SQIVND (reference sequence). This CDR3 has 13 amino acids. Here the CDR3 reads CASSASGVTEAFF.

The chain couples TRBV7-9 to TRBJ1-5. The CDR3 totals 15 residues. Germline V CDR1 and CDR2: SEHNR, FQNEAQ (reference sequence). This CDR3 is CASSPFGSGNQPQHF.